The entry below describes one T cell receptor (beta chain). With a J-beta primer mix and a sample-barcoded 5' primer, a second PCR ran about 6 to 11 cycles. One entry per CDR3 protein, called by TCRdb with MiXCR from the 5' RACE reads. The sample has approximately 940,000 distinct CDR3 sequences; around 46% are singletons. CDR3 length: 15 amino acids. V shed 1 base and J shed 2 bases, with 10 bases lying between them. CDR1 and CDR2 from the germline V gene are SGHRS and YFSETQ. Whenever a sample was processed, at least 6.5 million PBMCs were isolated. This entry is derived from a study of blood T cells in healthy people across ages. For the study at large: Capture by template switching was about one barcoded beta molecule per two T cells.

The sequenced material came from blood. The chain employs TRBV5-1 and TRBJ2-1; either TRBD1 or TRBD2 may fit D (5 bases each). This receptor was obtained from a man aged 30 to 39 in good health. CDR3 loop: CASSLIGETYNEQFF. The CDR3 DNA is TGCGCCAGCAGCTTGATAGGGGAGACCTACAATGAGCAGTTCTTC.